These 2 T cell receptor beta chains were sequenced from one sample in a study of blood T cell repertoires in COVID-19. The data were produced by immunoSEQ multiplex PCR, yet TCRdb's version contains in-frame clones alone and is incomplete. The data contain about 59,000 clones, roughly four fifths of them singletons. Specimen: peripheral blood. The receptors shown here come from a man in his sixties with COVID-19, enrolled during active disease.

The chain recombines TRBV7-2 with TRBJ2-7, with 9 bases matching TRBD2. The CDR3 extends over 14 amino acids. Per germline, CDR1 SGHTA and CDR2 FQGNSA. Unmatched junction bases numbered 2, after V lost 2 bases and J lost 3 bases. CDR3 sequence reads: CASSLLAGNYEQYF. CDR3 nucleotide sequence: TGTGCCAGCAGCTTACTAGCGGGGAACTACGAGCAGTACTTC.

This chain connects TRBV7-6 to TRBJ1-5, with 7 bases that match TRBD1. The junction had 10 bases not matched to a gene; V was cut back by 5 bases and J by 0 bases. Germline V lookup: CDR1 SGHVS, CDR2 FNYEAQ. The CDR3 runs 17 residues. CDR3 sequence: CASSLKPQGVSNQPQHF. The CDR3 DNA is TGTGCCAGCAGCCTAAAACCCCAGGGGGTTAGCAATCAGCCCCAGCATTTT.